The rows below give T cell receptor beta chains drawn from one sample of a study of T cell responses to AZD1222 COVID-19 vaccine. The data were produced by immunoSEQ multiplex PCR, yet TCRdb's version contains in-frame clones alone and is incomplete. Among 110,000 or so clones listed, approximately 91% were seen once. This specimen consisted of peripheral blood, obtained on day 0 of AZD1222 vaccination. All receptors come from an adult in good health. The CDR3 runs from the conserved cysteine through the conserved F or W. The D gene is left open where the match is weak. Clone size is not always given. Where it is, it says once, few, many or a class for expanded clones.

clone_size,v_call,j_call,d_call,cdr3_aa,cdr3_nt
few,TRBV7-2,TRBJ2-7,NA,CASSLQDSPWGYEQYF,TGTGCCAGCAGCTTACAGGACTCTCCTTGGGGCTACGAGCAGTACTTC
NA,TRBV7-9,TRBJ1-4,NA,CASSLGAFSDEKLFF,TGTGCCAGCAGCTTAGGCGCCTTTTCGGATGAAAAACTGTTTTTT
NA,TRBV30,TRBJ1-1,NA,CAWSGFAPGNTEAFF,TGTGCCTGGAGTGGTTTCGCTCCCGGGAACACTGAAGCTTTCTTT
NA,TRBV4-3,TRBJ1-3,NA,CASSQSHGSGNTIYF,TGCGCCAGCAGCCAATCTCACGGCTCTGGAAACACCATATATTTT
NA,TRBV6-5,TRBJ1-2,NA,CASSKDGDFYGYTF,TGTGCCAGCAGTAAGGACGGGGATTTCTATGGCTACACCTTC
NA,TRBV19,TRBJ1-2,TRBD1,CASSIQGVDYGYTF,TGTGCCAGTAGTATTCAGGGGGTGGACTATGGCTACACCTTC
NA,TRBV11-2,TRBJ1-4,NA,CASSPTATNEKLFF,TGTGCCAGCAGCCCTACTGCAACTAATGAAAAACTGTTTTTT
once,TRBV6-6,TRBJ2-1,TRBD2,CASSIIAGVSYNEQFF,TGTGCCAGCAGTATTATAGCGGGAGTGTCATACAATGAGCAGTTCTTC
once,TRBV14,TRBJ2-1,TRBD2,CASSQEAGGYNEQFF,TGTGCCAGCAGCCAAGAAGCGGGAGGCTACAATGAGCAGTTCTTC
NA,TRBV7-8,TRBJ2-3,NA,CASSLAVFTDTQYF,TGTGCCAGCAGCTTAGCGGTCTTCACAGATACGCAGTATTTT
once,TRBV2,TRBJ1-4,NA,CASSEGTMFQANEKLFF,TGTGCCAGCAGTGAAGGGACAATGTTTCAGGCTAATGAAAAACTGTTTTTT
few,TRBV3-1/TRBV3-2,TRBJ1-1,NA,CASSQAWSLTGNTEAFF,TGTGCCAGCAGCCAAGCGTGGTCCCTCACGGGGAACACTGAAGCTTTCTTT
NA,TRBV14,TRBJ1-2,NA,CASSQDSHRVWGYTF,TGTGCCAGCAGCCAAGATTCCCACAGGGTATGGGGCTACACCTTC
NA,TRBV4-1,TRBJ2-6,NA,CASSQASPGSMANVLTF,TGCGCCAGCAGCCAAGCCTCCCCCGGGAGTATGGCCAACGTCCTGACTTTC
NA,TRBV5-4,TRBJ1-5,NA,CASSQDHQPQHF,TGTGCCAGCAGCCAGGACCATCAGCCCCAGCATTTT
NA,TRBV11-3,TRBJ2-2,TRBD1,CASSLGQGARGSTGELFF,TGTGCCAGCAGCTTGGGACAGGGGGCCCGGGGGAGCACCGGGGAGCTGTTTTTT
NA,TRBV11-1,TRBJ1-1,NA,CASSLSRGATEAFF,TGTGCCAGCAGCTTATCGCGGGGTGCCACTGAAGCTTTCTTT
NA,TRBV7-7,TRBJ2-5,NA,CASSLGSWETQYF,TGTGCTAGCAGCTTAGGCTCATGGGAGACCCAGTACTTC
NA,TRBV18,TRBJ2-7,TRBD2,CASSTGAGTSGTYEQYF,TGTGCCAGCTCCACGGGGGCAGGGACTAGCGGGACCTACGAGCAGTACTTC
NA,TRBV4-1,TRBJ2-2,NA,CASSHGDGTGELFF,TGCGCCAGCAGCCACGGCGACGGCACCGGGGAGCTGTTTTTT
NA,TRBV30,TRBJ1-5,TRBD1,CAWTSGTDLPQHF,TGTGCCTGGACCTCCGGGACAGACTTGCCCCAGCATTTT
NA,TRBV6-6,TRBJ1-2,TRBD1,CASNSRGQLFYGYTF,TGTGCCAGCAATTCCCGGGGACAGCTCTTCTATGGCTACACCTTC
NA,TRBV20-1,TRBJ2-3,NA,CSASNGGGTDTQYF,TGCAGTGCTAGTAACGGTGGGGGGACAGATACGCAGTATTTT
NA,TRBV2,TRBJ2-1,TRBD2,CASRLTSGGSNEQFF,TGTGCCAGCAGACTCACTAGCGGGGGCTCCAATGAGCAGTTCTTC
few,TRBV4-1,TRBJ1-5,TRBD1,CASSPKDRVGNQPQHF,TGCGCCAGCAGCCCAAAGGACAGGGTGGGAAATCAGCCCCAGCATTTT
NA,TRBV15,TRBJ2-7,NA,CATSRDTGLTYEQYF,TGTGCCACCAGCAGAGATACAGGACTTACCTACGAGCAGTACTTC
NA,TRBV7-9,TRBJ2-7,NA,CASSLDGEQYF,TGTGCCAGCAGCTTGGACGGCGAGCAGTACTTC
NA,TRBV29-1,TRBJ1-3,NA,CSVGDPRAGNTIYF,TGCAGCGTGGGAGACCCGAGAGCAGGAAACACCATATATTTT
few,TRBV3-1/TRBV3-2,TRBJ2-1,TRBD2,CASSPRASGKGEQFF,TGTGCCAGCAGCCCCCGCGCTAGCGGGAAAGGTGAGCAGTTCTTC
NA,TRBV18,TRBJ1-2,NA,CASSPQDAYGYTF,TGTGCCAGCTCACCACAAGACGCCTATGGCTACACCTTC
NA,TRBV5-8,TRBJ1-5,NA,CASSFGLGGKPQHF,TGTGCCAGCAGCTTTGGACTCGGTGGTAAGCCCCAGCATTTT
NA,TRBV3-1/TRBV3-2,TRBJ1-5,NA,CASSPGPDSNQPQHF,TGTGCCAGCAGCCCGGGGCCGGATAGCAATCAGCCCCAGCATTTT
NA,TRBV4-1,TRBJ1-5,NA,CASSQAGGSNQPQHF,TGCGCCAGCAGCCAAGCCGGGGGTAGCAATCAGCCCCAGCATTTT
medium-sized,TRBV10-1,TRBJ2-3,NA,CASSDTVTDTQYF,TGCGCCAGCAGTGATACAGTCACAGATACGCAGTATTTT
NA,TRBV7-6,TRBJ2-1,TRBD2,CASSNHFAGDEQFF,TGTGCCAGCAGCAACCACTTTGCGGGGGACGAGCAGTTCTTC